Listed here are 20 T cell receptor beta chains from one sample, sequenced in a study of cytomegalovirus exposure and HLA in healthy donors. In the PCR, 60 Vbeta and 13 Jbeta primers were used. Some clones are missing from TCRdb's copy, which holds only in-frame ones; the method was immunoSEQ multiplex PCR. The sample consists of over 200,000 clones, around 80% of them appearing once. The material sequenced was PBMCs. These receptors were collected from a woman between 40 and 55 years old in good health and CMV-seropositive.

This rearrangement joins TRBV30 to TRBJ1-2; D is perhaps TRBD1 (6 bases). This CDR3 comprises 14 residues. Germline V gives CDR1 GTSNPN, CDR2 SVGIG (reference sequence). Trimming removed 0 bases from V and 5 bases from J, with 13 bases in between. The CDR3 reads CAWSVGLQGYGYTF. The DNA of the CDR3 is TGTGCCTGGAGTGTAGGTCTCCAGGGGTATGGCTACACCTTC.

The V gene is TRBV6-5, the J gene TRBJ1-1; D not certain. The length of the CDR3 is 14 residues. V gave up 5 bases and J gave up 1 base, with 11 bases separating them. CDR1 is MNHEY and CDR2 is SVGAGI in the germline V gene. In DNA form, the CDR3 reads TGTGCCAGCAGTCCCCGGAGTAAGAACACTGAAGCTTTCTTT. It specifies CASSPRSKNTEAFF.

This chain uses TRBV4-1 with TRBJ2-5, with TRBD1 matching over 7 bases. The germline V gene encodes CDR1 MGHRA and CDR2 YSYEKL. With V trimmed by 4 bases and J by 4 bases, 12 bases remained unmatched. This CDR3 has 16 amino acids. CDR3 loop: CASSRQAAQGRETQYF. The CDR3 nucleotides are TGCGCCAGCAGCCGCCAAGCCGCACAGGGGCGAGAGACCCAGTACTTC.

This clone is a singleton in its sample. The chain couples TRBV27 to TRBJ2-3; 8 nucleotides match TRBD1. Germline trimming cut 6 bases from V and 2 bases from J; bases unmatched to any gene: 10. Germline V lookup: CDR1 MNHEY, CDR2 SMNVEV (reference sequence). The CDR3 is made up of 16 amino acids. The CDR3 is CASRATGEWVTDTQYF. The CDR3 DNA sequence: TGTGCCAGCAGGGCGACAGGGGAATGGGTCACAGATACGCAGTATTTT.

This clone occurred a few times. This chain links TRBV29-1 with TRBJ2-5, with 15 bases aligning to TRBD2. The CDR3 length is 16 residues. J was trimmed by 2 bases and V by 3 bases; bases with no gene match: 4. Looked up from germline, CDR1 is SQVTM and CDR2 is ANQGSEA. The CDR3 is CSVDRTSGGVQETQYF. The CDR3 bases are TGCAGCGTTGATAGGACTAGCGGGGGGGTACAAGAGACCCAGTACTTC.

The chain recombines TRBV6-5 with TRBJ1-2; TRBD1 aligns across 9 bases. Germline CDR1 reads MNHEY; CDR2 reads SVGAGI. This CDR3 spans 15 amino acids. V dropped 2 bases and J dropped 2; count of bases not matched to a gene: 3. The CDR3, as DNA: TGTGCCAGCAGTTACACTACAGGGGGCAACTATGGCTACACCTTC. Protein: CASSYTTGGNYGYTF.

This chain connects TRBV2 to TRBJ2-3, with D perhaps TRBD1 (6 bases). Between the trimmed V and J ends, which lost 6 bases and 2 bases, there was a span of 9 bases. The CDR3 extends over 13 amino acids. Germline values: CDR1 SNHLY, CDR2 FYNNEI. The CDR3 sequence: CASRGGYTDTQYF. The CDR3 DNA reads TGTGCCAGCAGAGGGGGATACACAGATACGCAGTATTTT.

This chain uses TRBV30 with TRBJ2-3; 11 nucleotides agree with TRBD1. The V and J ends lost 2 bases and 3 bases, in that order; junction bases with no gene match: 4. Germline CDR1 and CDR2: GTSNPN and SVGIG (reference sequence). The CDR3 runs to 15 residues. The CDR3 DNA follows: TGTGCCTGGAGTAGGACAGGGGGCAGTACAGATACGCAGTATTTT. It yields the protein CAWSRTGGSTDTQYF.

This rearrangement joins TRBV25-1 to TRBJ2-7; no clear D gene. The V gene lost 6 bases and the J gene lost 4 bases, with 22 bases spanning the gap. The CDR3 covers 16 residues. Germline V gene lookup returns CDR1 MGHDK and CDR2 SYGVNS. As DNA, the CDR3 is TGTGCCAGCAGCTTAAACCCGATGAGACTCTTATACGAGCAGTACTTC. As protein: CASSLNPMRLLYEQYF.

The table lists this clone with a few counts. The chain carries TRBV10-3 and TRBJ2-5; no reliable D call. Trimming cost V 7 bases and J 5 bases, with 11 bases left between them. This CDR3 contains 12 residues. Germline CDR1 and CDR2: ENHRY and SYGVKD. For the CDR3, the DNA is TGTGCCATCAAAGATAGTGCCGAGACCCAGTACTTC. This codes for CAIKDSAETQYF.

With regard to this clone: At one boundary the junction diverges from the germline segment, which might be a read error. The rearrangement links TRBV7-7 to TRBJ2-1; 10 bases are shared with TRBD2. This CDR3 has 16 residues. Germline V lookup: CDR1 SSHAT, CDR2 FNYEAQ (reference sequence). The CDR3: CASTALAGGSYNEQFF. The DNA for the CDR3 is TGTGCTAGCACCGCCTTAGCGGGGGGCTCCTACAATGAGCAGTTCTTC.

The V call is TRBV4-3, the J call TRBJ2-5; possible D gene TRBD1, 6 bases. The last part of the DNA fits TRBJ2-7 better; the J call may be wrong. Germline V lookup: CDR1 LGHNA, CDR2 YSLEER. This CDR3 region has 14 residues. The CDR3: CASSLTGSSYEQYF. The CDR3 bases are TGCGCCAGCAGCCTCACAGGGAGCTCCTACGAGCAGTACTTC.

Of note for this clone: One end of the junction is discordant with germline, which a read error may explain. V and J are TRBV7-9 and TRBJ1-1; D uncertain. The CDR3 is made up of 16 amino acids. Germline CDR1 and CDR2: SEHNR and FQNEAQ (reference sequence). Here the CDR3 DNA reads TGTTCCAGCAGCTTATCGGGGAGGATCCGAAACACTGAAGCTTTCTTT. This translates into CSSSLSGRIRNTEAFF.

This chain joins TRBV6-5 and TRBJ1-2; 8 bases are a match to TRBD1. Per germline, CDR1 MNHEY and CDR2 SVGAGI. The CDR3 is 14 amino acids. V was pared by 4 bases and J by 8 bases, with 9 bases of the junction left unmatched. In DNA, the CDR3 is TGTGCCAGCAGTTTAACCCAGGGGGCGCACGGCTACACCTTC. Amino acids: CASSLTQGAHGYTF.

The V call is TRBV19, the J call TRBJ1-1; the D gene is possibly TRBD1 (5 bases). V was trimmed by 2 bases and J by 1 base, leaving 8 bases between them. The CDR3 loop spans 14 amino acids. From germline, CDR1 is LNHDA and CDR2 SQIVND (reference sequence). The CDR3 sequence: CASSITTGNTEAFF. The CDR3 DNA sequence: TGTGCCAGTAGTATAACTACAGGGAACACTGAAGCTTTCTTT. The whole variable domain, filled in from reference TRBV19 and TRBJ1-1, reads DGGITQSPKYLFRKEGQNVTLSCEQNLNHDAMYWYRQDPGQGLRLIYYSQIVNDFQKGDIAEGYSVSREKKESFPLTVTSAQKNPTAFYLCASSITTGNTEAFFGQGTRLTVV.

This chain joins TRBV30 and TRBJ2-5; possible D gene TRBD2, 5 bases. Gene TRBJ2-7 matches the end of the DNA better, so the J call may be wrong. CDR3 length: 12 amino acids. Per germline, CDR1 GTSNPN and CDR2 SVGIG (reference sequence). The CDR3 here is CAWSRLGDEQYF. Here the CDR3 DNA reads TGTGCCTGGAGCCGCCTGGGAGACGAGCAGTACTTC.

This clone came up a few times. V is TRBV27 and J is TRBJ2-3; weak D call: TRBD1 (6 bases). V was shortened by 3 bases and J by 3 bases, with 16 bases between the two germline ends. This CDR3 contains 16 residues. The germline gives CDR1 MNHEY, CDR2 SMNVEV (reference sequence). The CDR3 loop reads CASSFTYGRGTDTQYF. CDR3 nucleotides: TGTGCCAGCAGTTTTACGTATGGCAGGGGTACAGATACGCAGTATTTT.

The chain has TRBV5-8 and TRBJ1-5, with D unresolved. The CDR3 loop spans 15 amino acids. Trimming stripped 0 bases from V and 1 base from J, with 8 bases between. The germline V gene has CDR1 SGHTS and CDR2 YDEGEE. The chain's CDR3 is CASSLGGRSNQPQHF. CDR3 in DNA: TGTGCCAGCAGCTTGGGAGGTCGGAGCAATCAGCCCCAGCATTTT. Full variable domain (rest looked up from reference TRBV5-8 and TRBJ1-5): EAGVTQSPTHLIKTRGQQATLRCSPISGHTSVYWYQQALGLGLQFLLWYDEGEERNRGNFPPRFSGRQFPNYSSELNVNALELEDSALYLCASSLGGRSNQPQHFGDGTRLSIL.

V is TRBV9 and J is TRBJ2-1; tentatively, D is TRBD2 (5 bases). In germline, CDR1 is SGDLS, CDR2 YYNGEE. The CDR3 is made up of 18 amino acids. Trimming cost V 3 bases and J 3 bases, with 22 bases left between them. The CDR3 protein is CASSAPAGRSSRYNEQFF. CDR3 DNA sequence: TGTGCCAGCAGCGCCCCCGCTGGGAGATCGTCCCGCTACAATGAGCAGTTCTTC.

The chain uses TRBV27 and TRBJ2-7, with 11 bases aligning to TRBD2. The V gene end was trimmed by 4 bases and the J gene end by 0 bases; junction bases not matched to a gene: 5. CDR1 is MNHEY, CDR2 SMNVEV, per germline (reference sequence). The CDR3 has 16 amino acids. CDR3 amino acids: CASSSSGLAGSYEQYF. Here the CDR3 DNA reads TGTGCCAGCAGTTCCTCCGGACTAGCGGGCTCCTACGAGCAGTACTTC.